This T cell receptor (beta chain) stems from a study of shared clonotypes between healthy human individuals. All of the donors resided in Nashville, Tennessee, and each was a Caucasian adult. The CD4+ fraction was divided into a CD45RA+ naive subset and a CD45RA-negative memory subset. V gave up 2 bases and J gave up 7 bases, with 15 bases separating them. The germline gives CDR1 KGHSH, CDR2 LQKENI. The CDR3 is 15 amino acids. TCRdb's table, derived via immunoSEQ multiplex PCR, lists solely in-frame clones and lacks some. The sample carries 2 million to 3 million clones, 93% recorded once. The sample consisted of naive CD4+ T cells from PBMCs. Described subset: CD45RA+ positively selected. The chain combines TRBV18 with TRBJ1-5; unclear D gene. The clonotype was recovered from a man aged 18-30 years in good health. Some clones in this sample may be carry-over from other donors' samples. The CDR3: CASSPDSSGRQPQHF. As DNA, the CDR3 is TGTGCCAGCTCACCAGATAGCTCGGGTAGACAGCCCCAGCATTTT.